The T cell receptor (beta chain) under discussion was sequenced for a study of blood T cell repertoires in COVID-19. Here immunoSEQ multiplex PCR was the method, and the copy in TCRdb shows in-frame clones only, minus some. The sample gives some 300,000 clones, approximately 90% of which show up once; around 2% is in the top ten. In this sample, this clone turned up a few times. This sequence originates from a woman aged 55-70 years in a cohort exposed to, infected with or recovered from COVID-19 (not recorded which). Input material: PBMCs or T cells enriched from blood (not recorded which).

The DNA of the CDR3 is TGTGCCAGCAGCCCGTTCTTTAGCGGGGGTTACACCGGGGAGCTGTTTTTT. This translates into CASSPFFSGGYTGELFF. The chain couples TRBV7-3 to TRBJ2-2; TRBD2 aligns across 9 bases. The CDR3 contains 17 residues. Germline CDR1 reads SGHTA; CDR2 reads FQGTGA. With 5 bases clipped from V and 3 bases from J, the junction kept 10 bases outside the gene matches.